This T cell receptor beta chain was recovered during a study of blood T cell repertoires in COVID-19. The assay was immunoSEQ multiplex PCR, and TCRdb's table has in-frame clones only and misses some. The table shows around 200,000 clones, with 86% occurring only once. The CDR3 sequence is 20 residues long. This TCR was recovered from a man in his forties with acute COVID-19. The sample comprised PBMCs or T cells enriched from blood (not recorded which). This sequence joins TRBV21-1 and TRBJ2-6; TRBD1, as called in the table, went unchecked against the DNA. TRBV21-1 is termed a pseudogene. The CDR3 DNA is TGTGCCAGCAGCAAATCCCTCCGGGACAGTGTTCACTCTGGGGCCAACGTCCTGACTTTC. This gives the protein CASSKSLRDSVHSGANVLTF.